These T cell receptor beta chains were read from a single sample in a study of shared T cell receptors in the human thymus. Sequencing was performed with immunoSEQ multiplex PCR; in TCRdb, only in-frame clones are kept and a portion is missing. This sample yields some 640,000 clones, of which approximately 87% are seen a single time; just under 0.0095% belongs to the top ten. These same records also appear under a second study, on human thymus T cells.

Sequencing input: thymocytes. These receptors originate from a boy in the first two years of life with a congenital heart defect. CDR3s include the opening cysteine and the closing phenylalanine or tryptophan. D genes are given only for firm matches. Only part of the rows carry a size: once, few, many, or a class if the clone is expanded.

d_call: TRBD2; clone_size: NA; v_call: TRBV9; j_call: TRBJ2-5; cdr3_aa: CASSVGGLVRETQYF; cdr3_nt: TGTGCCAGCAGCGTAGGGGGACTAGTACGAGAGACCCAGTACTTC
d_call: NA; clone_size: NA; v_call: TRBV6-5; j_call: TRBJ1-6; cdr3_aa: CASSPRFRSPLHF; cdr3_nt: TGTGCCAGCAGTCCCCGTTTTAGATCACCCCTCCACTTT
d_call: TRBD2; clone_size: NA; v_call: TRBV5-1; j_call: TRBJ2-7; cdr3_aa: CASSGRLAGYEQYF; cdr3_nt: TGCGCCAGCAGCGGCAGGCTAGCGGGCTACGAGCAGTACTTC
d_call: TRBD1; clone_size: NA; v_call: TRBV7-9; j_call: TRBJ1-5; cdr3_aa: CASSPGQGGRSNQPQHF; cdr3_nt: TGTGCCAGCAGCCCTGGACAGGGAGGAAGAAGCAATCAGCCCCAGCATTTT
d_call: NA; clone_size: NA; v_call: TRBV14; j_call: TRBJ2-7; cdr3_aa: CASSQSPGDRRDSSYEQYF; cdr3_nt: TGTGCCAGCAGCCAATCACCGGGGGATCGAAGGGACTCCTCCTACGAGCAGTACTTC
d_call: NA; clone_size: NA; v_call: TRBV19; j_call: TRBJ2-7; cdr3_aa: CASSKYDRTYPGEQYF; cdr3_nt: TGTGCCAGTAGTAAGTACGACAGGACCTACCCGGGGGAGCAGTACTTC
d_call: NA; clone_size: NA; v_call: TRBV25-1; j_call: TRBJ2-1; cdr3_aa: CASSGLALDEQFF; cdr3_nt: TGTGCCAGCAGTGGTTTAGCCCTCGATGAGCAGTTCTTC
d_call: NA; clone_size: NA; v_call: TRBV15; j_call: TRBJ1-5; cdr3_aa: CATSRDFGADGNQPQHF; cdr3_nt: TGTGCCACCAGCAGAGATTTTGGGGCGGACGGCAATCAGCCCCAGCATTTT
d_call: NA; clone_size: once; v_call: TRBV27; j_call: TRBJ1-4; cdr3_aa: CASSKTMGGWGEKLFF; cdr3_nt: TGTGCCAGCAGCAAAACTATGGGAGGGTGGGGGGAAAAACTGTTTTTT
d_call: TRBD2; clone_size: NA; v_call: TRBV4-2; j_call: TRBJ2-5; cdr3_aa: CASSQDYSGGAGETQYF; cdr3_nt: TGTGCCAGCAGCCAAGATTATAGCGGGGGGGCCGGGGAGACCCAGTACTTC
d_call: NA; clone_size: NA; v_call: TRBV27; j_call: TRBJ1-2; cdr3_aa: CASSSSGYFGRAPYGYTF; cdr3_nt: TGTGCCAGCAGTTCCTCAGGGTATTTTGGTCGGGCACCATATGGCTACACCTTC
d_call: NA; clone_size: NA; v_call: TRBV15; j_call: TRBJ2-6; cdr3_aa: CATRGSVSSGANVLTF; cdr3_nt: TGTGCCACCAGAGGCAGCGTCAGCTCTGGGGCCAACGTCCTGACTTTC
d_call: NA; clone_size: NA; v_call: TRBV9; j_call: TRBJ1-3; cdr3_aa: CASSVEAGGSGNTIYF; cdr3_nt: TGTGCCAGCAGCGTAGAGGCGGGGGGCTCCGGAAACACCATATATTTT
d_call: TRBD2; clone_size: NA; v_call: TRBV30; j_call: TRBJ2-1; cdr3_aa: CAWNGSERERFEQFF; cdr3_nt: TGTGCCTGGAATGGTAGTGAGCGGGAGAGGTTTGAGCAGTTCTTC
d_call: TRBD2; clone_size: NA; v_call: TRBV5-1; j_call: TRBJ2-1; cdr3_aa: CASSLPDFGPTAGGNEQFF; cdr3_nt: TGCGCCAGCAGCTTACCCGACTTTGGCCCGACAGCGGGGGGGAATGAGCAGTTCTTC
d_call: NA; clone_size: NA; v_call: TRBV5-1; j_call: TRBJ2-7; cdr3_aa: CASSLKQGTYEQYF; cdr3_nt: TGCGCCAGCAGCTTAAAGCAGGGAACCTACGAGCAGTACTTC
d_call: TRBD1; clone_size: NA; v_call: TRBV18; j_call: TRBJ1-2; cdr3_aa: CASSPTGGRYGYTF; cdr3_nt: TGTGCCAGCTCACCTACAGGGGGGCGGTACGGCTACACCTTC
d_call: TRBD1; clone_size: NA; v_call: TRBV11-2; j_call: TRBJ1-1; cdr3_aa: CASSLTGANTEAFF; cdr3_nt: TGTGCCAGCAGCTTGACAGGGGCGAACACTGAAGCTTTCTTT
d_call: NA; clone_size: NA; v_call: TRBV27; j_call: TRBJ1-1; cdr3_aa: CASRPSSNTEAFF; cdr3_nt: TGTGCCAGCAGGCCGAGTTCGAACACTGAAGCTTTCTTT
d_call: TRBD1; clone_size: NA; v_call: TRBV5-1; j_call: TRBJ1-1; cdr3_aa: CASSIYKGKQGENAMNTEAFF; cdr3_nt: TGCGCCAGCAGCATATACAAGGGAAAACAGGGGGAGAATGCGATGAACACTGAAGCTTTCTTT
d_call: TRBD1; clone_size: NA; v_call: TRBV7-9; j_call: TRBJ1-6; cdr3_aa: CASSSGRDRGWSPLHF; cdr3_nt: TGTGCCAGCAGCTCAGGCCGGGACAGGGGATGGTCACCCCTCCACTTT
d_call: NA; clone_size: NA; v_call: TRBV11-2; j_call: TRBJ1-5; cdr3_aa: CASSFGQNGNQPQHF; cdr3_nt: TGTGCCAGCAGCTTCGGACAGAACGGCAATCAGCCCCAGCATTTT
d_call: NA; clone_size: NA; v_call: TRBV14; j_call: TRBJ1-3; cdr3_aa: CASSQDVPRSSGNTIYF; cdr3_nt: TGTGCCAGCAGCCAAGATGTCCCACGGAGCTCTGGAAACACCATATATTTT
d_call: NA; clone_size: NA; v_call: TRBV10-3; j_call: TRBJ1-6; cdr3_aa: CAISESKTRGDSPLHF; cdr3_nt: TGTGCCATCAGTGAGAGTAAAACACGCGGGGATTCACCCCTCCACTTT
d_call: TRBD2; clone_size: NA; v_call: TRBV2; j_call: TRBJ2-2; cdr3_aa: CASSRGTSGRIGELFF; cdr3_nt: TGTGCCAGCAGTAGAGGGACTAGCGGGAGGATTGGGGAGCTGTTTTTT
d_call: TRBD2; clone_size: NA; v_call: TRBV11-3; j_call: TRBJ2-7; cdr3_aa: CASSLLVRGTSGLLYEQYF; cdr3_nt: TGTGCCAGCAGCTTACTCGTTCGTGGGACTAGCGGGTTACTCTACGAGCAGTACTTC
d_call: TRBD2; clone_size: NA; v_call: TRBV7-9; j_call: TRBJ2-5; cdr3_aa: CASSLLAGVVSTQYF; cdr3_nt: TGTGCCAGCAGCTTACTAGCGGGAGTTGTCTCGACCCAGTACTTC
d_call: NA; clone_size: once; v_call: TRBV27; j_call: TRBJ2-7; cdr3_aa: CASSLSVVGREQYF; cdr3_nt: TGTGCCAGCAGTTTAAGTGTGGTGGGGCGAGAGCAGTACTTC
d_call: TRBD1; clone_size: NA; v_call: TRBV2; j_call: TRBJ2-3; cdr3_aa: CASSAWDRGKYF; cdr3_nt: TGTGCCAGCAGCGCTTGGGACAGGGGAAAGTATTTT
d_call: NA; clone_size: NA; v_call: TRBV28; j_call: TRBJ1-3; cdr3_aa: CASRHRERFGNTIYF; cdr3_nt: TGTGCCAGCAGACACAGGGAACGTTTCGGAAACACCATATATTTT
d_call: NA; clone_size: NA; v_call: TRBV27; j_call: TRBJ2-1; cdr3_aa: CASSLAVSSYNEQFF; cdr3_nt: TGTGCCAGCAGTTTAGCGGTCAGCTCCTACAATGAGCAGTTCTTC
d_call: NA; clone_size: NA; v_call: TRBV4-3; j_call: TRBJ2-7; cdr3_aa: CASSQDGGIPYEQYF; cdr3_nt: TGCGCCAGCAGCCAAGATGGAGGGATTCCCTACGAGCAGTACTTC
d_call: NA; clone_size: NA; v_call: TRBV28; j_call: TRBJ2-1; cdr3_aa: CASSSEIDRMANEQFF; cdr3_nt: TGTGCCAGCAGTTCCGAGATCGACAGAATGGCCAATGAGCAGTTCTTC
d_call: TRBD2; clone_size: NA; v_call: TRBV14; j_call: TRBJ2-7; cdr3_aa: CASSQDFSLAGYYEQYF; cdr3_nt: TGTGCCAGCAGCCAAGATTTCTCGCTAGCGGGCTACTACGAGCAGTACTTC
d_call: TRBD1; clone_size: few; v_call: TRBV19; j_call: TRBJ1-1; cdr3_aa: CASSPLGTAGPYTRAFF; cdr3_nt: TGTGCCAGTAGCCCACTCGGGACAGCGGGCCCTTACACTCGAGCTTTCTTT
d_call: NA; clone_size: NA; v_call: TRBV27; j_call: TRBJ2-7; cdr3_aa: CASKGHKTRYEQYF; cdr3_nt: TGTGCCAGCAAGGGGCATAAGACTCGTTACGAGCAGTACTTC
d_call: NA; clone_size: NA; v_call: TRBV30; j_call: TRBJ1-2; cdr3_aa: CARDSGRYGYTF; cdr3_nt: TGTGCCCGGGACTCGGGACGCTATGGCTACACCTTC
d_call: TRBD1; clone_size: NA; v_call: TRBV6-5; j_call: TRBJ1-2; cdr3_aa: CASRPRQGAFYGYTF; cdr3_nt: TGTGCCAGCAGACCACGACAGGGGGCGTTCTATGGCTACACCTTC
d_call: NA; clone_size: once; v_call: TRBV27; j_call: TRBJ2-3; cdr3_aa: CASKFETGGTDTQYF; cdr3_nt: TGTGCCAGCAAGTTCGAGACAGGAGGCACAGATACGCAGTATTTT
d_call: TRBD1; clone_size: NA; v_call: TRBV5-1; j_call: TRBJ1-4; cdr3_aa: CASSLGDRTNEKLFF; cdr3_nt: TGCGCCAGCAGCCTGGGGGACAGAACTAATGAAAAACTGTTTTTT
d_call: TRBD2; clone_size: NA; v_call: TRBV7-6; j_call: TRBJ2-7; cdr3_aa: CASSLAGGGYEQYF; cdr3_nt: TGTGCCAGCAGCTTAGCGGGGGGAGGGTACGAGCAGTACTTC
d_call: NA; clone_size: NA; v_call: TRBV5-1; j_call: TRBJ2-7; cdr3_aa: CASSLFVGNGDSYEQYF; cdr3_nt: TGCGCCAGCAGCTTGTTTGTTGGGAACGGGGACTCCTACGAGCAGTACTTC
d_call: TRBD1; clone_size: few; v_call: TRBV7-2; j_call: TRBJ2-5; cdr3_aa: CASSLAGDRALGPETQYF; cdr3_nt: TGTGCCAGCAGCTTAGCCGGAGACAGGGCCCTGGGGCCAGAGACCCAGTACTTC
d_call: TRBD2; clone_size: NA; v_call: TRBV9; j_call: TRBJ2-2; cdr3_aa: CASSVRREPGELFF; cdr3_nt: TGTGCCAGCAGCGTCAGGCGGGAGCCCGGGGAGCTGTTTTTT
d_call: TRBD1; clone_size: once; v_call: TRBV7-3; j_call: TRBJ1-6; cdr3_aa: CASSLGQGSFSPLHF; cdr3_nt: TGTGCCAGCAGCTTAGGACAGGGAAGTTTTTCACCCCTCCACTTT
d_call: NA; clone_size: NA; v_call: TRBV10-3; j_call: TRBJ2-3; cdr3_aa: CAISNRVRTDTQYF; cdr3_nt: TGTGCCATCAGTAACAGGGTAAGGACAGATACGCAGTATTTT
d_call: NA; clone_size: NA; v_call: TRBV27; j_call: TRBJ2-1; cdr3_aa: CASSTRGPASEQFF; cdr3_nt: TGTGCCAGCAGCACCCGAGGCCCGGCCAGTGAGCAGTTCTTC
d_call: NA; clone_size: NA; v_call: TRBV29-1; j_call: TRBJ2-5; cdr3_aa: CSGADRTEETQYF; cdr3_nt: TGCAGCGGGGCTGACAGAACTGAAGAGACCCAGTACTTC
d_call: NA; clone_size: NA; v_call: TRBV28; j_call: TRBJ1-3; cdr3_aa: CAGSERASGNTIYF; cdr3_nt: TGTGCCGGCAGCGAGCGGGCCTCTGGAAACACCATATATTTT
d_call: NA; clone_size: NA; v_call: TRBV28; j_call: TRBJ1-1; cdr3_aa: CASSPPRQFVAFF; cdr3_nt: TGTGCCAGCAGTCCCCCTCGCCAGTTCGTGGCTTTCTTT
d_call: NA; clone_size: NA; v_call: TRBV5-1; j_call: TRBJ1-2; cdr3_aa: CASSLHAGEVNGYTF; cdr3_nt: TGCGCCAGCAGCCTACACGCGGGAGAGGTGAATGGCTACACCTTC
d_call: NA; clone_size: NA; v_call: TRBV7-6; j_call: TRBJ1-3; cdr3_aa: CASSPRYSGNTIYF; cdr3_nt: TGTGCCAGCAGCCCCCGCTACTCTGGAAACACCATATATTTT
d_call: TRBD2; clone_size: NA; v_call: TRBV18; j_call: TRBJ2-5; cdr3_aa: CASSQGLGGVQETQYF; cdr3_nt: TGTGCCAGCTCCCAGGGACTGGGAGGGGTCCAAGAGACCCAGTACTTC
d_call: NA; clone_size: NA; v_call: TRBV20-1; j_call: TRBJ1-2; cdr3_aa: CSARTGYGYTF; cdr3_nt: TGCAGTGCTAGGACAGGCTATGGCTACACCTTC
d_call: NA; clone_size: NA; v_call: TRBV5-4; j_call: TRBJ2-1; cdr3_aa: CASSSAREGYNEQFF; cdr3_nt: TGTGCCAGCAGCTCCGCGCGGGAAGGGTACAATGAGCAGTTCTTC
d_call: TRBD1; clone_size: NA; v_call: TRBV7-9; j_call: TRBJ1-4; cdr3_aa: CASSSRDSWEKLFF; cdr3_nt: TGTGCCAGCAGCTCCCGGGACAGTTGGGAAAAACTGTTTTTT
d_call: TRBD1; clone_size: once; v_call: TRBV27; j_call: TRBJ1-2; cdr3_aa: CAMPSQGARDGYTF; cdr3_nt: TGTGCCATGCCATCACAGGGGGCGCGGGATGGCTACACCTTC